The sample holds many counts of the clone carrying this TCR beta chain. The target antigen is unknown. The length of the CDR3 is 16 residues. Germline-derived CDR1 and CDR2 are SGDLS and YYNGEE. The ends were cut back, 4 bases at V and 3 bases at J, with 19 bases in the middle. Using its own MiXCR run on the 5' RACE reads, TCRdb lists one record per CDR3 protein. The repertoire holds fewer than 35,000 distinct CDR3 sequences, with around 13% as singletons. The data derive from a study of neurological immune-mediated disorders. General study points: Falling below healthy controls, multiple sclerosis showed the least TCR clonal expansion, while HTLV-1-associated myelopathy showed the most.

The time point denotes: longitudinal time-point 2. The unsorted libraries were prepared from 2 million PBMCs (stored at -80 C). This clonotype originated in a woman aged 35 to 49 in good health. This rearrangement joins TRBV9 to TRBJ1-2; no firm D call. Sample: PBMCs. The CDR3 region is CASSPTMVPGYYGYTF. CDR3 DNA: TGTGCCAGCAGCCCGACGATGGTGCCGGGGTACTATGGCTACACCTTC.